A single sample is the source of the 2 T cell receptor beta chains below, sequenced in a study of blood T cell repertoires in COVID-19. Method: immunoSEQ multiplex PCR; TCRdb's copy keeps in-frame clones and lacks some. The sample carries 45,000 to 55,000 clones, over 75% recorded once. The source material was peripheral blood. The source of these receptors is a man aged 50 to 59 with active COVID-19.

This chain connects TRBV18 to TRBJ2-7, with TRBD2 matching over 7 bases. Germline V gene data show CDR1 as KGHSH and CDR2 as LQKENI. V gave up 7 bases and J gave up 0 bases; unmatched junction bases: 3. The CDR3 is made up of 13 amino acids. In DNA form, the CDR3 reads TGTGCCAGCTGGGGGAGGGGCTCCTACGAGCAGTACTTC. It translates to CASWGRGSYEQYF.

This sequence joins TRBV19 and TRBJ2-1, with 9 bases identical to TRBD2. Germline CDR1 and CDR2: LNHDA and SQIVND (reference sequence). This CDR3 contains 15 residues. V shed 5 bases and J 6 bases; nucleotides not matched to a gene: 8. DNA of the CDR3: TGTGCCAGTAGTCCCTTAGCGGGAGAGCGCAATGAGCAGTTCTTC. Its protein is CASSPLAGERNEQFF.